The present TCR beta chain was sequenced within a study of blood T cell repertoires in COVID-19. As for the study in general: The study drew acute and convalescent COVID-19 samples from the United States, Italy and Spain. PBMCs, B-cell-depleted T cells, or T cells were the source of the cDNA or gDNA that made up the material.

As originally analysed: Estimation of nucleated cell counts was performed using reference gene primer amplification. Using immunoSEQ multiplex PCR, the repertoire was profiled, and TCRdb retains in-frame clones only, with some absent. V and J calls and clone size come straight from that table; D and trimming were deduced from the DNA. The repertoire holds 140,000 to 150,000 clones, with 88% as singletons. J lost 4 bases, V lost 5 bases, and 7 bases had no gene match. This CDR3 is 15 amino acids long. Looked up from germline, CDR1 is SGHTA and CDR2 is FQGNSA. This clone was picked up a small number of times.

The specimen was peripheral blood. The chain combines TRBV7-2 with TRBJ2-5; TRBD1 aligns across 10 bases. The sequence was collected from a human donor in a cohort sampled during active COVID-19. The DNA for the CDR3 is TGTGCCAGCAGCCCAGGACAGGGGGGGGGAGAGACCCAGTACTTC. It specifies CASSPGQGGGETQYF.